The T cell receptor (beta chain) under discussion was sequenced for a study of cytomegalovirus exposure and HLA in healthy donors (dated by TCRdb to the late 2010s). At the level of the whole study: An earlier analysis of about 530 of the donors reported 250 to 350 Gb of sequence data and 90 million to 120 million unique TCR beta sequences obtained from around 190 million T cells. Approximately 310 gigabases of sequencing data and approximately 85 million unique TCR sequences were included in an early release covering under 650 HLA-typed donors. The genetic ancestry cluster associated with self-reported Caucasian donors included 81% of the 398 genotyped donors. The study aimed to test whether cataloging public T cell receptors could reveal signatures of past pathogen exposure. Using immunosequencing, the study profiled T cell repertoires from about 650 subjects and related those repertoires to cytomegalovirus serostatus. A separate validation cohort of 100 to 150 different subjects was used in addition to the approximately 700-subject first cohort. High-throughput TCR immunosequencing, statistical association of individual TCRs with disease status, and machine learning were combined to predict cytomegalovirus infection status. A later analysis re-analyzed previously published TCR beta repertoires from roughly 630 donors and added high-resolution HLA genotyping to study TCR occurrence patterns. Rather than drawing on any new phenotypic data, the later analysis identified candidate immune exposures from TCR beta sequences and the way those sequences occurred across donors. In an earlier analysis of 587 of the donors, high-throughput TCR beta sequencing was used to judge whether each TCR beta V gene segment behaved as functional or pseudogenic. Alongside the repertoire data, information on donor age, sex, ethnicity and CMV serostatus was compiled. Genome-wide SNP genotypes for about 55% of the roughly 670 donors were used in a later genetic analysis, which treated that subset as a discovery cohort. Every repertoire in the discovery cohort had been generated on one and the same sequencing platform. Class I and class II HLA loci were covered by the typing at four-digit resolution. The number of donors typed differed by locus, with roughly 620-630 for A, B, C, DRB1 and DQB1, around 500 for DQA1, 600 to 610 for DPA1, and 450 to 480 for DPB1. Roughly five DR-DQ haplotypes were handled as single units for association and clustering because linkage in the cohort was strong. Among about 400 genotyped donors of the cohort, an average of approximately 240,000 unique TCR beta nucleotide sequences was sequenced per donor, of which 15% to 20% were non-productive.

What the research found in general, with its limitations: Some IMGT-functional V segments, including TRBV6-2 and TRBV6-3, could not be distinguished by the 87-base-pair reads and were therefore excluded. In a later analysis, the rate of TCR association differed among HLA loci, with DRB1 alleles having the most associated TCRs and HLA-C alleles having the fewest. A further reported finding was that TCR beta sequences accurately predicted the HLA-A and HLA-B alleles for most subjects in the first cohort. Across donors, most TCR sequences were observed very rarely, whereas some public TCRs were present in many individuals. A later analysis reported that several top co-occurrence clusters appeared linked to parvovirus B19, influenza, CMV and Epstein-Barr virus. The only immune exposure information available for the cohort was CMV serostatus. In a later analysis, HLA-associated TCR beta chains showed more clonal expansion and lower generation probabilities than non-associated chains that were equally common. Broadly in line with IMGT annotations, most TCR beta V segments showed up in productive rearrangements about 87% or about 30% of the time in an earlier analysis of approximately 600 of the donors. A later analysis associated around 16,000 TCR beta sequences with specific HLA alleles at a false discovery rate of 0.05. In both the original and validation cohorts, the classifier was reported to diagnose cytomegalovirus status with high specificity and sensitivity. The sequencing pipeline was judged likely to have produced a cluster of highly shared sequence variants as a technical artifact. Three of the identified cytomegalovirus-associated TCR beta chains were confirmed in vitro to be specific for cytomegalovirus antigens. Correlated functional status among segregating V segments might be attributable to linkage disequilibrium, but an unknown experimental factor could not be ruled out. When HLA alleles, especially DR and DQ, strongly co-occurred, attributing TCR associations to individual alleles was difficult. HLA typing was unavailable for some donors at each locus, so association tests used only the typed subset. The authors suggested that the approach could potentially be generalized to other disease states and immunological phenotypes. In a later analysis, most CMV-associated TCR beta chains were found to appear HLA-restricted, with HLA associations seemingly driven largely by CMV exposure. Only TCR beta chains were sequenced in this cohort, and the absence of alpha or paired-chain data limited detectable features. A total of fewer than 200 TCR beta chains were listed by the study as associated with cytomegalovirus. An association between a missense DCLRE1C variant and V-gene and J-gene trimming of TCR beta chains was found in a later genetic analysis and replicated in an independent cohort. A later genetic analysis reported fewer N-insertions in productive TCRs among donors in an Asian-associated ancestry cluster than the roughly 690-donor mean. The earlier analysis of fewer than 750 of the donors excluded 15 to 20 rarely observed V segments, including chromosome 9 orphons, because counts were too low. Sequencing depth was assumed to be roughly uniform across donors in the presence/absence analyses, though that assumption may not hold.

Library prep was done by the immunoSEQ multiplex PCR assay. For the multiplex PCR, a mixture combining 60 forward primers for TCR Vbeta segments and 13 reverse primers for TCR Jbeta segments was used. The CDR3 region of rearranged TCR beta genes was amplified from genomic DNA with a multiplex PCR assay. The amplified TCR beta libraries were sequenced on the Illumina HiSeq System as 87-base-pair reads. In the paper's pipeline: A later analysis tallied roughly 80 million unique TCR beta chains across the 550 to 850 repertoires, and approximately 12 million of those chains were shared by two or more donors. To remove PCR and sequencing errors, raw reads were error-corrected and collapsed into unique sequences using a nearest-neighbor algorithm that merged closely related sequences. V, D and J gene segments were assigned by aligning CDR3 sequences to IMGT reference sequences. For a sequence to be retained, a match of at least six nucleotides to both a V gene segment and a J gene segment was required. Rearrangements were called productive when the CDR3 lacked stop codons and stayed in frame with V and J; all others were non-productive. CDR3 was defined by IMGT convention, running from the second conserved V-encoded cysteine to the conserved J-encoded phenylalanine. In an earlier analysis of more than 550 of the donors, sequences lacking an unambiguous match to a single V gene segment were excluded. In an earlier analysis of approximately 610 of the donors, V segments were called functional above 56.7% productive rearrangements and were called segregating when the between-donor standard deviation exceeded 5%. To diagnose cytomegalovirus status from the catalog of TCR beta chain sequences, a statistical classification framework was built. V and J gene assignment, in a later analysis, came from comparing TCR nucleotide sequences with IMGT/GENE-DB human TR gene sequences. In a later analysis, CDR3 sequences and most-parsimonious VDJ recombination scenarios were assigned using the TCRdist pipeline. In a later analysis, every TCR beta chain was defined by the combination of its CDR3 amino acid sequence and its V-gene family, and reads without a unique V-gene family were dropped. To address suspected cross-contamination and a sequencing artifact, a later analysis removed a few hundred highly shared, low-generation-probability nucleotide sequences. For each public chain, a later analysis derived a clonal expansion index from normalized ranks of inferred template counts within each repertoire. In a later analysis, generation probabilities were computed using a VDJ recombination model fitted to out-of-frame rearrangements, and the results were checked against IGoR. In a later analysis, TCR-TCR, TCR-HLA and TCR-CMV co-occurrence was scored with hypergeometric tests, and a repertoire-size bias correction was applied to TCR pairs. To estimate false discovery rates, a later analysis permuted the HLA or CMV assignments 20 times. In a later analysis, co-occurring TCRs were grouped using DBSCAN, and TCRdist sequence similarity was added for clustering within HLA-allele-positive subsets. Co-occurrence clustering excluded repertoires with fewer than 30,000 or more than 120,000 public chains, plus five with anomalous nucleotide sharing. Here the immuneACCESS table is served through TCRdb, limited to in-frame sequences with V and J called. Missing clones are a known gap in these copies; in checked studies unresolved V genes cover under half, and the rest lacks a known reason. V and J calls and clone size come straight from that table; D and trimming were deduced from the DNA. Counted in this sample were more than 90,000 clones; 75% to 85% of them appeared once. The top ten constitute roughly 3% of the sample.

As regards this clone: Its antigen specificity is not known. No quality values exist for individual bases; no much larger clone is one base distant.

The V end loses 5 bases and the J end loses 5 bases, and a stretch of 15 bases separates them. The CDR3 runs 14 residues from the cysteine to the phenylalanine. The retained sequence is limited to the CDR3, 42 bases, with the frame set at the first base. The germline V gene (reference sequence) supplies CDR1 SEHNR and CDR2 FQNEAQ. The cohort consisted of 650 to 700 healthy bone marrow donors. Cohort members were all nominally healthy when sampled, although unrecorded immune exposures were likely present. The donor was CMV seropositive and was included in the group of 250 to 350 seropositive cohort members. Each donor provided a peripheral blood sample, and peripheral blood mononuclear cells were used for TCR beta sequencing. The Qiagen DNeasy Blood Extraction Kit was used to extract genomic DNA from the blood cell samples.

This receptor was taken from a woman under 30 in good health and CMV-seropositive. What was sequenced was PBMCs. The rearrangement joined TRBV7-9 to TRBJ1-1; possibly the D gene is TRBD1, per 6 matching bases. The CDR3 sequence is CASSANRVGTEAFF. The sequenced DNA: TGTGCCAGCAGCGCGAACAGGGTTGGGACTGAAGCTTTCTTT.